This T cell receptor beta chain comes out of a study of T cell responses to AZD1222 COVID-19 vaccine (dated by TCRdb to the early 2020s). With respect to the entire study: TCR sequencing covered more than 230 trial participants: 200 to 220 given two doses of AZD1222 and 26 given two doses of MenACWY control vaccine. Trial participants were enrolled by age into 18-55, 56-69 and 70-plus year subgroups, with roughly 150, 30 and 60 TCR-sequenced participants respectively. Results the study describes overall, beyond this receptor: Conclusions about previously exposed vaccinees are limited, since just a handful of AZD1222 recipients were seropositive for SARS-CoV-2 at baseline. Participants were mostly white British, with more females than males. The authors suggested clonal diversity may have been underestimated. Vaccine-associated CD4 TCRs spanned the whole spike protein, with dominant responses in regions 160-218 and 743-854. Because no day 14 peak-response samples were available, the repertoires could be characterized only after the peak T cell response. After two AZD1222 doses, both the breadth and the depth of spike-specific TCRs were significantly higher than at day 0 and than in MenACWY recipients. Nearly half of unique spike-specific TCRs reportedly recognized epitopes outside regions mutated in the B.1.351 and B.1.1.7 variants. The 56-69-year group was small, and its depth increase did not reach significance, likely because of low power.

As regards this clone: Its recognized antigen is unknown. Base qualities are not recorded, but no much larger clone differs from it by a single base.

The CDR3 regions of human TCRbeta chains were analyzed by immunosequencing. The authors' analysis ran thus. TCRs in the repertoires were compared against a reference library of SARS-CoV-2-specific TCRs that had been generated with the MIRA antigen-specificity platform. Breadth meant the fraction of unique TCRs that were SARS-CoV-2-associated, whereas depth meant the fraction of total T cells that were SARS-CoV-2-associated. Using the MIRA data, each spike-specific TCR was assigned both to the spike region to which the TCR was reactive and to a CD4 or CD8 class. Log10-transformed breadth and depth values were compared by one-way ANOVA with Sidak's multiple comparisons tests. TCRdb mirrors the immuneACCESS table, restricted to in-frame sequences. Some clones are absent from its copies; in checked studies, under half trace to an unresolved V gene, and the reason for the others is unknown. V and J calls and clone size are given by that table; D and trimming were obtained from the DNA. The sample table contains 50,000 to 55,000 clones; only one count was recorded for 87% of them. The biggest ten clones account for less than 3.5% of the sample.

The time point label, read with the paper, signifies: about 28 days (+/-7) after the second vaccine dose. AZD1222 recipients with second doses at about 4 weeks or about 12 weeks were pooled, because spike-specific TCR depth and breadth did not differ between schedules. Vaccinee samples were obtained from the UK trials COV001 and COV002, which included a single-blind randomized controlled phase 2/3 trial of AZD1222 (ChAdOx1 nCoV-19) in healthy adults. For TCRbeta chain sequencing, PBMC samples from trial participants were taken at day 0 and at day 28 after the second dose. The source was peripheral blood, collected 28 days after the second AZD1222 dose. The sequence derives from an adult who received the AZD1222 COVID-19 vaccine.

The CDR3 sequence is CASSMSTGFHTGELFF. The nucleotide sequence is TGTGCCAGTAGTATGTCGACAGGTTTCCACACCGGGGAGCTGTTTTTT. The chain was built from TRBV19 and TRBJ2-2; tentative D gene TRBD1, with 6 bases matching. At the junction V is shortened by 3 bases and J by 3 bases, with 14 bases in between. CDR1 and CDR2 (LNHDA, SQIVND) derive from the germline V gene (reference sequence). From the cysteine up to the phenylalanine, the CDR3 has a length of 16 residues. CDR3 DNA only is kept here, 48 bases in frame from base 1.